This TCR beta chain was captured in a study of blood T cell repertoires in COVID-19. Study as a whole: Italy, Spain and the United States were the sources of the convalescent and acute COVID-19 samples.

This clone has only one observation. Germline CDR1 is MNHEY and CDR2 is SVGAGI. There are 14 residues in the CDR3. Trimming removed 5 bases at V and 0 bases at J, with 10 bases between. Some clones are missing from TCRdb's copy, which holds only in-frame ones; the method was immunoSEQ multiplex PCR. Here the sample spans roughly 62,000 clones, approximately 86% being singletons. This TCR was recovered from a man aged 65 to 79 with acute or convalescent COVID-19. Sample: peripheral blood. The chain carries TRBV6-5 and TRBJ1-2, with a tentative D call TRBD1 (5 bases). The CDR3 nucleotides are TGTGCCAGCAGTCCCACACAGGCTAACTATGGCTACACCTTC. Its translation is CASSPTQANYGYTF.